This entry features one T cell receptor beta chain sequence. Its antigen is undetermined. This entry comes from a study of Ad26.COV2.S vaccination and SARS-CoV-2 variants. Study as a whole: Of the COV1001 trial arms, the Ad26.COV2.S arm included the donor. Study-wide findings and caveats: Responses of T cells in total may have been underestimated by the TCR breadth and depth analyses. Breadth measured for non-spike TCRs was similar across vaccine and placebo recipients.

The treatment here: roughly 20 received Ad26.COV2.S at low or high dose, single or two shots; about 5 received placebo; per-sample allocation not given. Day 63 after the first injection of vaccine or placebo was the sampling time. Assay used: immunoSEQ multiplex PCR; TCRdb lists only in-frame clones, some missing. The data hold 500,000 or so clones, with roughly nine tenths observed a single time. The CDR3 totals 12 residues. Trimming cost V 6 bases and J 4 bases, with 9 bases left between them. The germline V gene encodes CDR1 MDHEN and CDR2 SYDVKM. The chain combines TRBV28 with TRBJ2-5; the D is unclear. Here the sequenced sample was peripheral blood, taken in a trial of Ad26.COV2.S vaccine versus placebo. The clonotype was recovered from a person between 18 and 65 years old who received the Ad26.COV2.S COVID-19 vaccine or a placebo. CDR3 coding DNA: TGTGCCAGCAGGGCTGCGCGAGAGACCCAGTACTTC. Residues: CASRAARETQYF.